Sequencing of this T cell receptor (beta chain) was carried out in a study of T cell responses to AZD1222 COVID-19 vaccine. Looking at the study overall: Pooling of second doses given at about 4 or about 12 weeks was done. Overall study results and limits: Donors, mostly white British, included more females; clonal diversity was possibly underestimated. There were vaccine-associated CD4 TCRs across spike, dominant at 160-218 and 743-854.

TCRdb's copy holds only in-frame clones and misses some; the assay was immunoSEQ multiplex PCR. The table lists about 120,000 clones, roughly 84% of them singletons. Germline V gives CDR1 MGHRA, CDR2 YSYEKL. This CDR3 is built from 13 residues. Between the trimmed V and J ends, which lost 3 bases and 2 bases, there was a span of 7 bases. As regards this clone: Its antigen is currently unknown.

The chain links TRBV4-1 to TRBJ1-2; D is possibly TRBD1 (5 bases). The sample in question was peripheral blood, obtained on day 0 of AZD1222 vaccination. The clonotype originates from an adult in good health. This chain's CDR3 is CASSHGDNYGYTF. DNA of the CDR3: TGCGCCAGCAGCCACGGGGACAACTATGGCTACACCTTC.